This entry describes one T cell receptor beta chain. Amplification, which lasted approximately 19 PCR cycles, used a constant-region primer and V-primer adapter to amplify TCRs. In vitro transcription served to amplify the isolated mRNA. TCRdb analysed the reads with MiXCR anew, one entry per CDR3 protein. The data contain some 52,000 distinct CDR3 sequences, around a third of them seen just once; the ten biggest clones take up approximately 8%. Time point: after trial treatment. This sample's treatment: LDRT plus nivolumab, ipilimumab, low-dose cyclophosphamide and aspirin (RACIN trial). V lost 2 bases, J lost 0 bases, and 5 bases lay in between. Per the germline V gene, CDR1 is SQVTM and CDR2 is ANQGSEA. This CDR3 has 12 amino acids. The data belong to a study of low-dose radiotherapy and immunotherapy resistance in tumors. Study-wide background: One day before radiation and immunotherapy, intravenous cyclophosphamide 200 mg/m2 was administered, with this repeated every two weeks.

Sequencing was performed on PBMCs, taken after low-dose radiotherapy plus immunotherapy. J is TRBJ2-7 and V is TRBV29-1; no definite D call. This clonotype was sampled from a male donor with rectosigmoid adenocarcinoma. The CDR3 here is CSVEMPSYEQYF. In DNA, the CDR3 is TGCAGCGTTGAAATGCCCTCCTACGAGCAGTACTTC.